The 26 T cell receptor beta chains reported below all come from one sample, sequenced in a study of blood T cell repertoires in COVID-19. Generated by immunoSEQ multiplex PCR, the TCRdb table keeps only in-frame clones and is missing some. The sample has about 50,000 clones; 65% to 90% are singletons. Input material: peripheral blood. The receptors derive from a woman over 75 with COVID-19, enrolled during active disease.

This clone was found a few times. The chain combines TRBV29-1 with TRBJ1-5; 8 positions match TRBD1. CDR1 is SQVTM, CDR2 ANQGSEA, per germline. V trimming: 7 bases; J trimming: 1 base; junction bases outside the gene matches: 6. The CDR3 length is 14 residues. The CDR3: CSAAGQGSNQPQHF. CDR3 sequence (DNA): TGCAGCGCCGCAGGACAGGGAAGCAATCAGCCCCAGCATTTT.

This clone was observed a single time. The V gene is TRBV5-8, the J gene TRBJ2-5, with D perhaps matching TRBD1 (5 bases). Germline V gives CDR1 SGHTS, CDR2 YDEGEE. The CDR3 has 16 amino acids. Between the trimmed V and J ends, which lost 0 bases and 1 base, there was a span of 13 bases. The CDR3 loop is CASSLVLGRAQETQYF. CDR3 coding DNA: TGTGCCAGCAGCTTGGTTCTGGGCAGGGCCCAAGAGACCCAGTACTTC.

The CDR3 nucleotides read TGTGCCAGCAGCCAAGCCGGGACTTTACGTGGCTACACCTTC. Its translation is CASSQAGTLRGYTF. The rearrangement joins TRBV4-2 to TRBJ1-2, with D perhaps TRBD1 (5 bases). Germline lookup yields CDR1 LGHNA and CDR2 YNFKEQ. The V end was cut by 1 base, the J end by 7 bases, with 13 bases between. The length of the CDR3 is 14 residues.

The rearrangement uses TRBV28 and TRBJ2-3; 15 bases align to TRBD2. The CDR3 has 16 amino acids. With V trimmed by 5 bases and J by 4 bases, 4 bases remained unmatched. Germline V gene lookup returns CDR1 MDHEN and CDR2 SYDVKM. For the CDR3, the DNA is TGTGCCAGCAGTCCCGGACTAGCGGGGGGGGCAGATACGCAGTATTTT. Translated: CASSPGLAGGADTQYF.

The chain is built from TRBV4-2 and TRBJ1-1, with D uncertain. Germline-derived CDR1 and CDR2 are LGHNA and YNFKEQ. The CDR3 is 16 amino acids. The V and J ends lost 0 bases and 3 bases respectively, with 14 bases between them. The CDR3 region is CASSQDPGGRDTEAFF. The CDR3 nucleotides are TGTGCCAGCAGCCAAGATCCAGGTGGGCGCGACACTGAAGCTTTCTTT.

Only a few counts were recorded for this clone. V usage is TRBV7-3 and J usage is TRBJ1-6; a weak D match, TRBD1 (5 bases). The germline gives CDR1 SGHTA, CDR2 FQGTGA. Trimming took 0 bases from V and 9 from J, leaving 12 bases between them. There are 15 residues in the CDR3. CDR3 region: CASSLTSQGGSPLHF. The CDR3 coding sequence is TGTGCCAGCAGCTTAACGTCCCAGGGAGGTTCACCCCTCCACTTT.

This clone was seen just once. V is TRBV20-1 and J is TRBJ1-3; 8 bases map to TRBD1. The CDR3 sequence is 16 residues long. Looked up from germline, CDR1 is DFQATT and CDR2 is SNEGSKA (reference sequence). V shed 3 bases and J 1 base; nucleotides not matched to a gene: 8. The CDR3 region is CSASWTGMGSGNTIYF. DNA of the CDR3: TGCAGTGCTAGTTGGACAGGGATGGGGTCTGGAAACACCATATATTTT.

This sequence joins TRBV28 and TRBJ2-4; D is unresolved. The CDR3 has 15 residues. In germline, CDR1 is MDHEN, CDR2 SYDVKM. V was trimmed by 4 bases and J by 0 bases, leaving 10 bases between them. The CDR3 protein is CASSSNRVAKNIQYF. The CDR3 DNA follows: TGTGCCAGCAGTTCTAATCGGGTAGCCAAAAACATTCAGTACTTC.

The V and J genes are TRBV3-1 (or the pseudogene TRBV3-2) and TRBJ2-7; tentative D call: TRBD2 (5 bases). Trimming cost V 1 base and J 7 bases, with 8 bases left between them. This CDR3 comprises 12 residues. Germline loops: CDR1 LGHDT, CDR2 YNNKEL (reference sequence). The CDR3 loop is CASSQGGWEQYF. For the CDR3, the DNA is TGTGCCAGCAGCCAAGGAGGGTGGGAGCAGTACTTC.

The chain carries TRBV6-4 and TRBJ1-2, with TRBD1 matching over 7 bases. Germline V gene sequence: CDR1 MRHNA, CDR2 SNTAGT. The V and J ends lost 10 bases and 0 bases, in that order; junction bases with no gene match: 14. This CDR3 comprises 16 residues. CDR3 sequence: CANRQGFSPANYGYTF. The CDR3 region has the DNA TGTGCCAACAGACAGGGATTTTCTCCAGCTAACTATGGCTACACCTTC.

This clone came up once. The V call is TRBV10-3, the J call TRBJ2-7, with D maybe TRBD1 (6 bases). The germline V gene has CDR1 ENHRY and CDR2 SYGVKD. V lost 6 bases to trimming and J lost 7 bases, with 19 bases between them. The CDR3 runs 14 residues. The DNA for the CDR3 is TGTGCCATCAGCCAGCGACAGGAGATAGTTGAGCAGTACTTC. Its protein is CAISQRQEIVEQYF.

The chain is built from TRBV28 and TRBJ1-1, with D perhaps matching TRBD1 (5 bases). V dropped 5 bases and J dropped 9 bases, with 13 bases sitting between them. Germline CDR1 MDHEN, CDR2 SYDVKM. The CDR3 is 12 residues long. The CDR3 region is CASSPGLKKAFF. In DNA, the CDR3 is TGTGCCAGCAGTCCGGGACTCAAAAAAGCTTTCTTT.

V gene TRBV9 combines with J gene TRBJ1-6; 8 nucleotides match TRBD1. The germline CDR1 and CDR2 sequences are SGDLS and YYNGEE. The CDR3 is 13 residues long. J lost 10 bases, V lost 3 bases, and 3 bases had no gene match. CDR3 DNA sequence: TGTGCCAGCAGCGGACAGGGGAACTCACCCCTCCACTTT. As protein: CASSGQGNSPLHF.

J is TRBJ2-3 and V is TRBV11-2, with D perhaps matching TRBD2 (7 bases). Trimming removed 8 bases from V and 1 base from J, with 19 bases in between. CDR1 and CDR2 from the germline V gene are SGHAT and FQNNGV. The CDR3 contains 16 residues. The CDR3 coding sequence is TGTGCCAGCGGCGGCGGGGGCGCGGCTCGCACAGATACGCAGTATTTT. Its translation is CASGGGGAARTDTQYF.

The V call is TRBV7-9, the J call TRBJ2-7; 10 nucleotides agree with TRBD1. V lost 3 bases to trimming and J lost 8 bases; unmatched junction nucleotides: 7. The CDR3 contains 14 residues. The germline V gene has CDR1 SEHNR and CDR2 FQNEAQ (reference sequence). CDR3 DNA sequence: TGTGCCAGCAGCTTCGGGACAGGGGTCTTGAAGCAGTACTTC. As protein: CASSFGTGVLKQYF.

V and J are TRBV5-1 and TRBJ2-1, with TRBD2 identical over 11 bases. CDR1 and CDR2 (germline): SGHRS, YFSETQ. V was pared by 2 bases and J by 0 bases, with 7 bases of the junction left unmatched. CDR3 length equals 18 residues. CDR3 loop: CASSLATSGASSYNEQFF. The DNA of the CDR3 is TGCGCCAGCAGCTTAGCGACTAGCGGGGCTAGCTCCTACAATGAGCAGTTCTTC.

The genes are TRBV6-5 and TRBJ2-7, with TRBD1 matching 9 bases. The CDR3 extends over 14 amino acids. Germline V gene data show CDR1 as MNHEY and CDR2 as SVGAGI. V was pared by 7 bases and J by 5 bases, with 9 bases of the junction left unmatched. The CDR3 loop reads CASNPGQGINEQYF. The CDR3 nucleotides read TGTGCCAGCAATCCGGGACAGGGAATTAACGAGCAGTACTTC.

The CDR3 here is CASSAGTRLDEQFF. The CDR3 nucleotides are TGTGCCAGTAGTGCCGGGACTAGGTTGGATGAGCAGTTCTTC. The chain carries TRBV19 and TRBJ2-1, with TRBD2 matching 8 bases. CDR1 and CDR2 from the germline V gene are LNHDA and SQIVND (reference sequence). The CDR3 is 14 amino acids. Unmatched junction bases numbered 8, after V lost 5 bases and J lost 8 bases. Looking up the rest from reference TRBV19 and TRBJ2-1 gives the full variable domain: DGGITQSPKYLFRKEGQNVTLSCEQNLNHDAMYWYRQDPGQGLRLIYYSQIVNDFQKGDIAEGYSVSREKKESFPLTVTSAQKNPTAFYLCASSAGTRLDEQFFGPGTRLTVL.

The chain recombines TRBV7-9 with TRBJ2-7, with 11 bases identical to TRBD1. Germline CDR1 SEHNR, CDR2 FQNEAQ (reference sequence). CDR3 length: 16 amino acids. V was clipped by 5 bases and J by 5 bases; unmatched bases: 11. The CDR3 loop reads CASSKGTGGVVDEQYF. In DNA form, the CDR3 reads TGTGCCAGCAGCAAAGGGACAGGGGGGGTGGTAGACGAGCAGTACTTC.

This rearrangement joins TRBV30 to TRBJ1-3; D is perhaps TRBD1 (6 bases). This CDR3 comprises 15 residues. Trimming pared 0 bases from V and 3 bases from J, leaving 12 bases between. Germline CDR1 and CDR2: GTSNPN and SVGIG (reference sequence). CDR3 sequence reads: CAWSVLGAFGNTIYF. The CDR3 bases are TGTGCCTGGAGTGTTCTGGGGGCGTTTGGAAACACCATATATTTT.

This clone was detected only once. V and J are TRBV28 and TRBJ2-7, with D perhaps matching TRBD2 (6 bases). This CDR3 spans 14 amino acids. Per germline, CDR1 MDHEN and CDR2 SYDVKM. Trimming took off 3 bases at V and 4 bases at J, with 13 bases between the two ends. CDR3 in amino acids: CASSLLAGTYEQYF. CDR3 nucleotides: TGTGCCAGCAGTTTGCTAGCAGGGACTTACGAGCAGTACTTC. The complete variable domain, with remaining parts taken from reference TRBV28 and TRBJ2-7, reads DVKVTQSSRYLVKRTGEKVFLECVQDMDHENMFWYRQDPGLGLRLIYFSYDVKMKEKGDIPEGYSVSREKKERFSLILESASTNQTSMYLCASSLLAGTYEQYFGPGTRLTVT.

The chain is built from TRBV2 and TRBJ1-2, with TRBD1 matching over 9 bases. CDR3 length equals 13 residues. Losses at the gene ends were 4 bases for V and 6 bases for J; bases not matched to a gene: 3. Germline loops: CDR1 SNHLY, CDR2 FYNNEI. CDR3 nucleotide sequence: TGTGCCAGCAGTGTGACAGGGGGGAATGGCTACACCTTC. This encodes CASSVTGGNGYTF. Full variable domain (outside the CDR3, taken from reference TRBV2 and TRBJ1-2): EPEVTQTPSHQVTQMGQEVILRCVPISNHLYFYWYRQILGQKVEFLVSFYNNEISEKSEIFDDQFSVERPDGSNFTLKIRSTKLEDSAMYFCASSVTGGNGYTFGSGTRLTVV.

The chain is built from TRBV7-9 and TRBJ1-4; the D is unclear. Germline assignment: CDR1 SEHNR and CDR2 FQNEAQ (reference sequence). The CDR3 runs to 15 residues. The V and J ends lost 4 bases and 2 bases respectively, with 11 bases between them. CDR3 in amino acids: CASSSRMGTNEKLFF. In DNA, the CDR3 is TGTGCCAGCAGCTCGCGGATGGGTACTAATGAAAAACTGTTTTTT.

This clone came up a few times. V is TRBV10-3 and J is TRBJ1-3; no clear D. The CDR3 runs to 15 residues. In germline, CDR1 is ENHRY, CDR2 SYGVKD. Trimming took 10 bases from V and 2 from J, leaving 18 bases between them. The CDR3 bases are TGTGCCACCTCACCCGGGGTTAGCACTGGAAACACCATATATTTT. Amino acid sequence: CATSPGVSTGNTIYF.

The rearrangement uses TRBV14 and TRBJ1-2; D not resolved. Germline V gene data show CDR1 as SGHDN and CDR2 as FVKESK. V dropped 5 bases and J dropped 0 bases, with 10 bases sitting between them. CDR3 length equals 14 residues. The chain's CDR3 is CASSWARTNYGYTF. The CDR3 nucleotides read TGTGCCAGCAGCTGGGCAAGAACTAACTATGGCTACACCTTC.

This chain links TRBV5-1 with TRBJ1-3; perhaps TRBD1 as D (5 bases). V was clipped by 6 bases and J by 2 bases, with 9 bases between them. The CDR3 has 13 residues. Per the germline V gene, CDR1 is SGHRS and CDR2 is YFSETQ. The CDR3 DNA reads TGCGCCAGCAAGGGGCTAGCTGGAAACACCATATATTTT. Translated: CASKGLAGNTIYF.